This TCR beta chain was retrieved from a study of T cells in Graves' hyperthyroidism and ophthalmopathy. Clinical symptoms, serum thyroxine and TRAb, thyroid ultrasound and orbital computed tomography together formed the diagnostic basis. RNA transcripts gave rise to amplified TCR beta CDR3 regions. A set of HTBI primers served as the primers for a first-round RT-PCR of the TCR CDR3. TCRdb used MiXCR to reprocess the multiplex PCR reads, holding one entry per CDR3 protein. Of approximately 400,000 distinct CDR3 sequences in the sample, about 18% were seen once. The V and J ends lost 0 bases and 1 base respectively, with 15 bases between them. The V gene's germline CDR1 is SQVTM and CDR2 ANQGSEA. The CDR3 totals 16 residues. Many counts were recorded for this clonotype.

This chain uses TRBV29-1 with TRBJ1-2; perhaps TRBD1 as D (6 bases). The sequencing input was blood. The source of this sequence is a man between 18 and 29 years old with Graves' ophthalmopathy. As DNA, the CDR3 is TGCAGCGTTGAAGATTCGGGGGCCAGCGGTAACTATGGCTACACCTTC. It encodes CSVEDSGASGNYGYTF.